This T cell receptor (beta chain) is from a study of T-cell memory formation after mild COVID-19. Study overall: The two donors had largely donor-specific TCR clusters. Study results and caveats: Clonal second-wave expansions that peaked on day 37 had unconfirmed SARS-CoV-2 specificity. Chiefly within CM and EM were the contracting CD4+ clones; CD8+ ones were within EMRA.

MiXCR, applied by TCRdb to the 5' RACE reads, yields one record per CDR3 protein. The sample records 500,000 to 600,000 distinct CDR3 sequences, approximately 19% being singletons. A remark on this clonotype: As yet, its antigen is unknown.

V lost 3 bases and J 4 bases, leaving 18 bases between the germline ends. In germline, CDR1 is SGHRS, CDR2 YFSETQ. The CDR3 covers 16 residues. The sample comprised PBMCs or a T cell subset sorted from them (not recorded which). The chain employs TRBV5-1 and TRBJ2-3; possible D gene TRBD2, 7 bases. The receptor's source is an adult woman who had mild COVID-19 (a few samples of this study predate the infection). Cell type and time point are not known. In DNA, the CDR3 is TGCGCCAGCAGCTCGGATTTTGGGGGGGCCCCAGATACGCAGTATTTT. It specifies CASSSDFGGAPDTQYF.